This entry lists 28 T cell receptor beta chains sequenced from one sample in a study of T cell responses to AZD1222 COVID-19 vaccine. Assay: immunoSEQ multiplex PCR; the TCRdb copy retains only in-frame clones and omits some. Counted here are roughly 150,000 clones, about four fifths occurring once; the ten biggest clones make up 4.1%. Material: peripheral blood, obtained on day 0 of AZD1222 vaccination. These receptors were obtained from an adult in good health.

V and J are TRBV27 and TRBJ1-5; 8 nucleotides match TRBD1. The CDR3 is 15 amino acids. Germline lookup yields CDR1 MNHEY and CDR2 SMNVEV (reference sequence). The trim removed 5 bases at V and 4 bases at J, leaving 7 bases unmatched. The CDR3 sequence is CASSTLDRANQPQHF. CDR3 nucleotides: TGTGCCAGCAGTACCTTGGACAGGGCAAATCAGCCCCAGCATTTT.

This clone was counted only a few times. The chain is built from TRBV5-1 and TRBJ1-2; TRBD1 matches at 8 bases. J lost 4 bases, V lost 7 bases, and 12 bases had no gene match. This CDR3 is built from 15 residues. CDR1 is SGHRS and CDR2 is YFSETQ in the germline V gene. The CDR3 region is CASARTLDRVYGYTF. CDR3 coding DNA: TGCGCCAGCGCAAGAACGCTGGACAGGGTCTATGGCTACACCTTC.

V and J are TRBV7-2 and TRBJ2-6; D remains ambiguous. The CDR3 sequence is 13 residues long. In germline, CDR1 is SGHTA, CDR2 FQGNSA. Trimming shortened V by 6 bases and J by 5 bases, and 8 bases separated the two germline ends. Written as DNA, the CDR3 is TGTGCCAGCAGTAGCCAAAGGGCCAACGTCCTGACTTTC. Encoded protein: CASSSQRANVLTF. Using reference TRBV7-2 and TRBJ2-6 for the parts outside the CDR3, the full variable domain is GAGVSQSPSNKVTEKGKDVELRCDPISGHTALYWYRQSLGQGLEFLIYFQGNSAPDKSGLPSDRFSAERTGGSVSTLTIQRTQQEDSAVYLCASSSQRANVLTFGAGSRLTVL.

CDR3 protein: CASSRREWGAEAFF. DNA of the CDR3: TGTGCCAGCAGCCGAAGGGAGTGGGGGGCTGAAGCTTTCTTT. This sequence joins TRBV3-1 (or the pseudogene TRBV3-2) and TRBJ1-1, with D tentatively TRBD1 (5 bases). V shed 4 bases and J shed 6 bases, with 15 bases lying between them. Looked up from germline, CDR1 is LGHDT and CDR2 is YNNKEL (reference sequence). The CDR3 loop spans 14 amino acids.

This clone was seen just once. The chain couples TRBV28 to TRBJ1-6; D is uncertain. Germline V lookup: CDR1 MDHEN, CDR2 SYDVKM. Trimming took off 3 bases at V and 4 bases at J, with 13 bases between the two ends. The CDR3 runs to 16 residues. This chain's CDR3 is CASSLSSKTYNSPLHF. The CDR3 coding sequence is TGTGCCAGCAGTTTGTCCAGTAAAACATATAATTCACCCCTCCACTTT.

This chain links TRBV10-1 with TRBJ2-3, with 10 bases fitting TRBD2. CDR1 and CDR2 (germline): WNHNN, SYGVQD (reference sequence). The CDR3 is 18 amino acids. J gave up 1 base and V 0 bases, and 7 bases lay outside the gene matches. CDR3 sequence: CASSESLPLAGGTDTQYF. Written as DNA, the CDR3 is TGCGCCAGCAGTGAGTCGCTACCCCTAGCGGGGGGCACAGATACGCAGTATTTT.

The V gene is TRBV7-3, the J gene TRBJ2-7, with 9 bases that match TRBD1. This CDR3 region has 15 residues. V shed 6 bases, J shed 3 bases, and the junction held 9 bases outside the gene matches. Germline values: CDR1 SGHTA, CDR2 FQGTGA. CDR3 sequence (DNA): TGTGCCAGCAGGAACCCCGGGACAGGGAACTACGAGCAGTACTTC. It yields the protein CASRNPGTGNYEQYF.

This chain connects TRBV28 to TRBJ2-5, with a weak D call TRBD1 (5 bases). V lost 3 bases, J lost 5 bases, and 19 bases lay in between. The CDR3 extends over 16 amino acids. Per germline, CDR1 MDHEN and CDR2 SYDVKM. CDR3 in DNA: TGTGCCAGCAGTTTTCTTTTCGGGCAGGGTCTGGAGACCCAGTACTTC. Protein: CASSFLFGQGLETQYF.

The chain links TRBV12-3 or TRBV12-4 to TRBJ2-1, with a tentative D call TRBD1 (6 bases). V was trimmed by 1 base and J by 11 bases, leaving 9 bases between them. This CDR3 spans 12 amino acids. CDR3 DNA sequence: TGTGCCAGCAGTTTAGAGAGGGGGAAGCAGTTCTTC. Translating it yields CASSLERGKQFF.

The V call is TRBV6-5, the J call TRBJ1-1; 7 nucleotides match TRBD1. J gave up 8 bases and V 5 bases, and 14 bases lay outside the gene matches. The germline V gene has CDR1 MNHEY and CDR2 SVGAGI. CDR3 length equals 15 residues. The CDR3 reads CASSPNRDRVSEAFF. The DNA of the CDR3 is TGTGCCAGCAGTCCTAACCGGGACAGAGTATCGGAAGCTTTCTTT.

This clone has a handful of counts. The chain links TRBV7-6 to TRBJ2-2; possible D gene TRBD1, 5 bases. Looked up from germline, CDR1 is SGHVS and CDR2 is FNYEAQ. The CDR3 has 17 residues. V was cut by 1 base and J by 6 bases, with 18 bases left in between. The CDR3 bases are TGTGCCAGCAGCTTAGTGGCCAGCCAGGGCGGCGCCGGGGAGCTGTTTTTT. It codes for CASSLVASQGGAGELFF.

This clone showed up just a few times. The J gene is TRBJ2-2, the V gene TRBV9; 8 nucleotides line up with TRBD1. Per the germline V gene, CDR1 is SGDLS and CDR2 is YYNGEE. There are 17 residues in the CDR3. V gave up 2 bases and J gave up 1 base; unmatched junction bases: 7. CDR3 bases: TGTGCCAGCAGCGTGGGGATCGGGACAGGGAACACCGGGGAGCTGTTTTTT. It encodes CASSVGIGTGNTGELFF. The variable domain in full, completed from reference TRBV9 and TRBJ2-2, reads DSGVTQTPKHLITATGQRVTLRCSPRSGDLSVYWYQQSLDQGLQFLIQYYNGEERAKGNILERFSAQQFPDLHSELNLSSLELGDSALYFCASSVGIGTGNTGELFFGEGSRLTVL.

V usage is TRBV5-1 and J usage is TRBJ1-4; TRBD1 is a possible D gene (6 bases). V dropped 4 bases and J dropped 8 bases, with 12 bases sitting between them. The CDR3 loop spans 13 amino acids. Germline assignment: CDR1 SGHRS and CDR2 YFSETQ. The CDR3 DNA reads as TGCGCCAGCAGCGCGACAGGAAACGAAAAACTGTTTTTT. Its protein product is CASSATGNEKLFF.

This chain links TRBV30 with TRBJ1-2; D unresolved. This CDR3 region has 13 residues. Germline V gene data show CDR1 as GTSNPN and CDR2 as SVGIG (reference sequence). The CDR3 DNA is TGTGTCGGTGCGGAGGCAGCTAACTATGGCTACACCTTC. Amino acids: CVGAEAANYGYTF.

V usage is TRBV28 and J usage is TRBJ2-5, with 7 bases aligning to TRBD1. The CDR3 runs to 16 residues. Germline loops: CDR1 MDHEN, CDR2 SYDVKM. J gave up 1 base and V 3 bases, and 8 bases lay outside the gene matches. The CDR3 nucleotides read TGTGCCAGCAGTTTTCAGGGGACAGAAGCCCAAGAGACCCAGTACTTC. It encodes CASSFQGTEAQETQYF.

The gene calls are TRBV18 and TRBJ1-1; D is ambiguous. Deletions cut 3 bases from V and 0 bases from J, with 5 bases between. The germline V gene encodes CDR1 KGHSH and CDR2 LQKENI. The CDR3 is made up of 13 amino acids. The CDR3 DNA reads TGTGCCAGCTCACCGGCTTTGAACACTGAAGCTTTCTTT. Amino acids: CASSPALNTEAFF. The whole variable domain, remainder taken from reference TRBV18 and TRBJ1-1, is NAGVMQNPRHLVRRRGQEARLRCSPMKGHSHVYWYRQLPEEGLKFMVYLQKENIIDESGMPKERFSAEFPKEGPSILRIQQVVRGDSAAYFCASSPALNTEAFFGQGTRLTVV.

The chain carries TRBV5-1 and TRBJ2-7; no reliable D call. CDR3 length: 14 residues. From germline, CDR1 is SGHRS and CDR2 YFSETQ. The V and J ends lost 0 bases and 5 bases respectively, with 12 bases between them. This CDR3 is CASSLGQKVHEQYF. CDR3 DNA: TGCGCCAGCAGCTTGGGCCAGAAGGTTCACGAGCAGTACTTC.

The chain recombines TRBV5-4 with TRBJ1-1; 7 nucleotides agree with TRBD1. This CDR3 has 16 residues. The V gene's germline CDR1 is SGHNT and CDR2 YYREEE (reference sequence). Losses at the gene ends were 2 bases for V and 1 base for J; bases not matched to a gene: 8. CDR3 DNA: TGTGCCAGCAGCTTAAGACAGGGCTTGGGGAACACTGAAGCTTTCTTT. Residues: CASSLRQGLGNTEAFF.

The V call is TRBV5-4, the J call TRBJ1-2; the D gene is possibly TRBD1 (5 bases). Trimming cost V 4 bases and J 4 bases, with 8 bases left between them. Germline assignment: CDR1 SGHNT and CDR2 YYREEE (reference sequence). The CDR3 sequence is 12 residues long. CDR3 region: CASSDRGYGYTF. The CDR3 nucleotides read TGTGCCAGCAGCGACAGAGGCTATGGCTACACCTTC.

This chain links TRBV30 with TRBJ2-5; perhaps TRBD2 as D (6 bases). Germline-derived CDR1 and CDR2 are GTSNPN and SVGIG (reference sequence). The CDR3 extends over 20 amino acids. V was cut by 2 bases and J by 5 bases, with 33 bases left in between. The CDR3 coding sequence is TGTGCCTGGAGTCCCCCCCCCGCCACTCGCCGACTAGTTGCCGGGGAGACCCAGTACTTC. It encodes CAWSPPPATRRLVAGETQYF.

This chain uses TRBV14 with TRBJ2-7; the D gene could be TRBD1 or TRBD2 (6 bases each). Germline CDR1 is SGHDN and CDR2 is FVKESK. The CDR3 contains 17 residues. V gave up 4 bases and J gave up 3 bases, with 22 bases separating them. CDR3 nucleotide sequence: TGTGCCAGCAGCCCCCCCAGGGGTGGGGGGAATTACTACGAGCAGTACTTC. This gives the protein CASSPPRGGGNYYEQYF.

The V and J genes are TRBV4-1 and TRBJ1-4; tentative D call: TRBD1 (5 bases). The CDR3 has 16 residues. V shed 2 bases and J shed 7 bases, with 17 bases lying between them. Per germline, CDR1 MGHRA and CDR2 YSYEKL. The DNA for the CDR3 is TGCGCCAGCAGCCAATTATGGGGGATCCAATCTGAAAAACTGTTTTTT. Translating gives CASSQLWGIQSEKLFF.

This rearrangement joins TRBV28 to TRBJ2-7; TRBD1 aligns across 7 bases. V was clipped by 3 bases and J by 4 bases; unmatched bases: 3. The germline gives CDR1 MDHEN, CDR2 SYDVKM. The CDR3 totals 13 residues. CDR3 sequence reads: CASSLGRGYEQYF. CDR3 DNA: TGTGCCAGCAGTTTGGGCAGGGGGTACGAGCAGTACTTC.

This chain's CDR3 is CASTGQGNEKLFF. CDR3 DNA sequence: TGTGCCAGCACGGGACAGGGTAATGAAAAACTGTTTTTT. The chain uses TRBV27 and TRBJ1-4, with TRBD1 identical over 9 bases. Germline V gene sequence: CDR1 MNHEY, CDR2 SMNVEV (reference sequence). The junction had 1 base not matched to a gene; V was cut back by 7 bases and J by 4 bases. This CDR3 is 13 amino acids long.

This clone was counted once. The CDR3 sequence: CASSKERLRGSYNEQFF. In DNA form, the CDR3 reads TGTGCCAGCAGCAAAGAGCGTCTCCGAGGCTCCTACAATGAGCAGTTCTTC. The V gene is TRBV21-1, the J gene TRBJ2-1; TRBD2 is the table's D call, not checked against the DNA. TRBV21-1 counts as a pseudogene. The CDR3 runs to 17 residues.

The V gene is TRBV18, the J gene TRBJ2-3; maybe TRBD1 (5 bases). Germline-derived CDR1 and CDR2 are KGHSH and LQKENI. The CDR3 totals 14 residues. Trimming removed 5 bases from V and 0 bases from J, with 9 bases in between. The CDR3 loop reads CASSSKGSTDTQYF. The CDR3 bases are TGTGCCAGCTCAAGCAAGGGGAGCACAGATACGCAGTATTTT.

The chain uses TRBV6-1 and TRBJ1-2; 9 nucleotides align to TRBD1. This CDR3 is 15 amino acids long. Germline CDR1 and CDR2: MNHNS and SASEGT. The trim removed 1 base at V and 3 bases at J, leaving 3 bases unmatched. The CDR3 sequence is CASSEGQGVDYGYTF. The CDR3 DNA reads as TGTGCCAGCAGTGAAGGACAGGGGGTAGACTATGGCTACACCTTC.

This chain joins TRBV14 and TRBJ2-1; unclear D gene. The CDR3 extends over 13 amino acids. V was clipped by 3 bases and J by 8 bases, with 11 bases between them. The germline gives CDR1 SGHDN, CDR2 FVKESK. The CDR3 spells CASSHRLPDEQFF. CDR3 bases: TGTGCCAGCAGCCATCGGCTCCCCGATGAGCAGTTCTTC.